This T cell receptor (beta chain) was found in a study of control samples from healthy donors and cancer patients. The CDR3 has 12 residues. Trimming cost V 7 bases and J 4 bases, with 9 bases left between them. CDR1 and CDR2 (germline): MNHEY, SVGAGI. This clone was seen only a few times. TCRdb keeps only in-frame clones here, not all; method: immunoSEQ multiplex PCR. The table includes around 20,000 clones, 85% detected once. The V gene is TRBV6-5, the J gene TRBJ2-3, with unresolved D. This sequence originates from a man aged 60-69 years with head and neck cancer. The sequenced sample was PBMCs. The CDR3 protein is CASTDLPDTQYF. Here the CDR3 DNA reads TGTGCCAGCACCGACCTACCAGATACGCAGTATTTT.